One sample yielded the 15 T cell receptor beta chains listed below, sequenced in a study of post-analysis software for immune sequencing data. General study findings and limits: Relative to controls, patients had several TRBV segments at higher frequency, with TRBV5-6, TRBV5-1 and TRBV20-1 among these.

The TCR beta cDNA libraries carried unique molecular identifiers. TCRdb reprocessed the PCR reads via MiXCR and lists one record per CDR3 protein. The sample yields about 460,000 distinct CDR3 sequences, roughly 45% seen once. These receptors' antigens are unknown. Sequencing was carried out using blood. These receptors originate from a girl between 5 and 17 years old with multiple sclerosis.

This clonotype showed up just a few times. CDR3 region: CAISGQNYGYTF. DNA of the CDR3: TGTGCCATCTCCGGGCAGAACTATGGCTACACCTTC. The genes are TRBV10-3 and TRBJ1-2, with D hard to call. Trimming removed 8 bases from V and 2 bases from J, with 9 bases in between. Per the germline V gene, CDR1 is ENHRY and CDR2 is SYGVKD. The CDR3 has 12 residues.

As for this clonotype: Sequence at one end of the junction differs from germline and may be a read error. V gene TRBV4-1 combines with J gene TRBJ2-1; D is perhaps TRBD1 (5 bases). Germline V CDR1 and CDR2: MGHRA, YSYEKL. The CDR3 covers 16 residues. In nucleotides, the CDR3 is TGCGCCAGCAGTCAAGATGCCAGCAGGGACTACAATGAGCAGTTCTTC. It codes for CASSQDASRDYNEQFF.

Here the CDR3 DNA reads TGCGCCAGCAGCTCCGGACTAGCGGGAGGGCCTTCCTACGAGCAGTACTTC. Protein product: CASSSGLAGGPSYEQYF. The V gene is TRBV5-1, the J gene TRBJ2-7; 15 bases map to TRBD2. The ends lost 3 bases at V and 1 base at J; junction bases unmatched: 5. The germline V gene has CDR1 SGHRS and CDR2 YFSETQ. The CDR3 length is 17 residues.

The chain combines TRBV6-5 with TRBJ1-2, with a weak D call TRBD1 (6 bases). CDR3 length: 14 residues. V dropped 6 bases and J dropped 2 bases, with 13 bases sitting between them. Germline loops: CDR1 MNHEY, CDR2 SVGAGI. CDR3 protein: CASRTATGNYGYTF. The CDR3 bases are TGTGCCAGCAGGACAGCTACAGGGAACTATGGCTACACCTTC.

This clonotype turned up a few times. The chain combines TRBV5-1 with TRBJ2-6, with a weak D call TRBD1 (6 bases). The CDR3 is 17 residues long. Germline CDR1 reads SGHRS; CDR2 reads YFSETQ. V dropped 4 bases and J dropped 2 bases, with 16 bases sitting between them. In nucleotides, the CDR3 is TGCGCCAGCAGCCCTTTGTTGACAGGACCTGGGGCCAACGTCCTGACTTTC. Translating it yields CASSPLLTGPGANVLTF.

The V gene is TRBV11-1, the J gene TRBJ2-5; D not resolved. CDR3 length equals 16 residues. Germline CDR1 is SGHAT and CDR2 is FQDESV (reference sequence). The germline V and J ends were trimmed by 5 bases and 1 base, with 17 bases remaining between them. CDR3 bases: TGTGCCAGCAGCCGAACAACCGGAGCACTCCAAGAGACCCAGTACTTC. It specifies CASSRTTGALQETQYF.

V usage is TRBV2 and J usage is TRBJ1-5, with 10 bases identical to TRBD1. The trim removed 5 bases at V and 7 bases at J, leaving 5 bases unmatched. Germline V gene lookup returns CDR1 SNHLY and CDR2 FYNNEI. CDR3 length: 14 residues. The CDR3 DNA is TGTGCCAGCAGTAGACAGGGGGCTGGGCAGCCCCAGCATTTT. This translates into CASSRQGAGQPQHF.

This chain connects TRBV7-9 to TRBJ2-1; TRBD2 matches 13 bases. This CDR3 comprises 16 residues. The J segment lost 5 bases and the V segment lost 4 bases, leaving 5 bases of the junction unmatched. The germline V gene has CDR1 SEHNR and CDR2 FQNEAQ (reference sequence). CDR3 protein: CASSSLLAGGHNEQFF. In DNA form, the CDR3 reads TGTGCCAGCAGCTCGTTACTAGCGGGAGGGCACAATGAGCAGTTCTTC. Variable domain in full (rest from reference TRBV7-9 and TRBJ2-1): DTGVSQNPRHKITKRGQNVTFRCDPISEHNRLYWYRQTLGQGPEFLTYFQNEAQLEKSRLLSDRFSAERPKGSFSTLEIQRTEQGDSAMYLCASSSLLAGGHNEQFFGPGTRLTVL.

The rearrangement uses TRBV7-6 and TRBJ1-6; tentative D call: TRBD1 (6 bases). The germline gives CDR1 SGHVS, CDR2 FNYEAQ. Trimming pared 5 bases from V and 7 bases from J, leaving 15 bases between. This CDR3 contains 15 residues. CDR3: CASSRSRGENSPLHF. Written as DNA, the CDR3 is TGTGCCAGCAGCAGAAGTAGGGGGGAGAATTCACCCCTCCACTTT.

The rearrangement uses TRBV24-1 and TRBJ2-3, with D tentatively TRBD2 (5 bases). The CDR3 spans 13 residues. Germline values: CDR1 KGHDR, CDR2 SFDVKD. With 8 bases removed from V and 4 bases from J, the gap between germline ends came to 12 bases. CDR3 DNA: TGTGCCACCAAATCCGGTAGCGCAGATACGCAGTATTTT. Translated: CATKSGSADTQYF.

This sequence joins TRBV24-1 and TRBJ2-5; 8 bases match TRBD1. Trimming took 7 bases from V and 5 from J; bases not matched to a gene: 5. Germline V gene lookup returns CDR1 KGHDR and CDR2 SFDVKD. The CDR3 has 13 residues. CDR3 amino acids: CATSDRGEETQYF. The CDR3 nucleotides are TGTGCCACCAGCGACAGGGGAGAGGAGACCCAGTACTTC.

The chain recombines TRBV7-3 with TRBJ1-1, with TRBD1 as a possible D gene (5 bases). The CDR3 sequence is 16 residues long. V lost 4 bases to trimming and J lost 3 bases, with 18 bases between them. Per germline, CDR1 SGHTA and CDR2 FQGTGA. CDR3 in DNA: TGTGCCAGCAGCTCCCGGGGAGGGACGGGTGACACTGAAGCTTTCTTT. It yields the protein CASSSRGGTGDTEAFF.

The V gene is TRBV5-1, the J gene TRBJ2-3; D is uncertain. Germline V gene lookup returns CDR1 SGHRS and CDR2 YFSETQ. With 4 bases removed from V and 6 bases from J, the gap between germline ends came to 12 bases. The length of the CDR3 is 13 residues. The CDR3 region is CASSTIAEDTQYF. The CDR3 bases are TGCGCCAGCAGCACGATCGCTGAGGATACGCAGTATTTT.

This chain connects TRBV7-3 to TRBJ2-1; tentatively, D is TRBD2 (6 bases). The V end lost 5 bases, the J end lost 5 bases, and 13 bases lay between the germline ends. The CDR3 is made up of 14 amino acids. Germline-derived CDR1 and CDR2 are SGHTA and FQGTGA. This CDR3 is CASSPSLANNEQFF. The CDR3 nucleotides are TGTGCCAGCAGCCCCAGCCTAGCGAACAATGAGCAGTTCTTC.

This chain links TRBV11-2 with TRBJ2-7; TRBD1 matches 9 bases. V was clipped by 3 bases and J by 1 base; unmatched bases: 7. Germline V gene sequence: CDR1 SGHAT, CDR2 FQNNGV. This CDR3 has 16 residues. The CDR3 DNA follows: TGTGCCAGCAGCTTTCTTCCGGGACAGGGTTCCTACGAGCAGTACTTC. As protein: CASSFLPGQGSYEQYF. The full variable domain, completed using reference TRBV11-2 and TRBJ2-7, is EAGVAQSPRYKIIEKRQSVAFWCNPISGHATLYWYQQILGQGPKLLIQFQNNGVVDDSQLPKDRFSAERLKGVDSTLKIQPAKLEDSAVYLCASSFLPGQGSYEQYFGPGTRLTVT.